This entry lists 21 T cell receptor beta chains sequenced from one sample in a study of shared clonotypes between healthy human individuals. Libraries were prepared by immunoSEQ multiplex PCR; TCRdb keeps only in-frame clonotypes and omits some of them. Counted here are approximately 1,500,000 clones, 96% occurring once; the ten biggest clones make up 1.2%. Sequencing was performed on naive CD4+ T cells sorted from blood. Subset here: CD45RA+ positively selected. The receptors originated from a man aged 25 to 40 in good health.

J is TRBJ2-7 and V is TRBV9, with D perhaps TRBD1 or TRBD2 (5 bases each). The CDR3 loop spans 14 amino acids. Germline CDR1 reads SGDLS; CDR2 reads YYNGEE. Trimming took 3 bases from V and 3 from J, leaving 13 bases between them. The CDR3: CASSARDGSYEQYF. Here the CDR3 DNA reads TGTGCCAGCAGCGCCCGGGACGGTAGCTACGAGCAGTACTTC.

The genes are TRBV28 and TRBJ1-1; 7 bases are shared with TRBD1. This CDR3 has 11 amino acids. Germline V gives CDR1 MDHEN, CDR2 SYDVKM. Losses at the gene ends were 4 bases for V and 7 bases for J; bases not matched to a gene: 0. The CDR3 sequence: CASSWTGEAFF. The CDR3 region has the DNA TGTGCCAGCAGTTGGACAGGTGAAGCTTTCTTT.

The V and J genes are TRBV6-4 and TRBJ1-1; TRBD1 might be the D (6 bases). Per the germline V gene, CDR1 is MRHNA and CDR2 is SNTAGT. With 6 bases removed from V and 1 base from J, the gap between germline ends came to 15 bases. The CDR3 is 15 residues long. CDR3 sequence reads: CASRAHRAENTEAFF. The CDR3 DNA is TGTGCCAGCAGAGCACACAGGGCTGAGAACACTGAAGCTTTCTTT.

The V and J genes are TRBV29-1 and TRBJ1-5, with 10 nucleotides matching TRBD1. The V and J ends lost 6 bases and 3 bases, in that order; junction bases with no gene match: 2. The CDR3 length is 13 residues. CDR1 and CDR2 (germline): SQVTM, ANQGSEA. In DNA form, the CDR3 reads TGCAGCGTCGGGACAGGGGACAATCAGCCCCAGCATTTT. As protein: CSVGTGDNQPQHF.

The V call is TRBV2, the J call TRBJ1-5; D call uncertain. This CDR3 comprises 14 residues. Germline loops: CDR1 SNHLY, CDR2 FYNNEI. The V end was cut by 6 bases, the J end by 0 bases, with 9 bases between. CDR3 sequence reads: CASSARDSNQPQHF. In DNA form, the CDR3 reads TGTGCCAGCAGCGCAAGGGATAGCAATCAGCCCCAGCATTTT.

This chain connects TRBV6-1 to TRBJ2-7; 7 bases line up with TRBD2. CDR3 size: 15 residues. The germline CDR1 and CDR2 sequences are MNHNS and SASEGT. V was clipped by 8 bases and J by 0 bases; unmatched bases: 10. The CDR3 DNA sequence: TGTGCCAGCTTCGGGGGGAAGGACTTCTCCTACGAGCAGTACTTC. The encoded protein is CASFGGKDFSYEQYF.

The chain combines TRBV5-1 with TRBJ2-7, with 7 nucleotides matching TRBD2. The CDR3 runs to 12 residues. J was trimmed by 6 bases and V by 4 bases; bases with no gene match: 4. Germline loops: CDR1 SGHRS, CDR2 YFSETQ. CDR3 region: CASSSGVAEQYF. CDR3 sequence (DNA): TGCGCCAGCAGCAGCGGGGTGGCCGAGCAGTACTTC.

The chain combines TRBV5-4 with TRBJ2-5; 9 bases agree with TRBD2. V shed 4 bases and J 5 bases; nucleotides not matched to a gene: 3. The CDR3 consists of 13 residues. Germline V gene data show CDR1 as SGHNT and CDR2 as YYREEE (reference sequence). The CDR3 region is CASSRRGGETQYF. CDR3 nucleotide sequence: TGTGCCAGCAGCCGGCGGGGGGGGGAGACCCAGTACTTC.

The chain combines TRBV27 with TRBJ2-1; 9 positions match TRBD2. J lost 4 bases, V lost 7 bases, and 11 bases had no gene match. Germline V gene sequence: CDR1 MNHEY, CDR2 SMNVEV (reference sequence). The CDR3 has 16 amino acids. The CDR3 region is CASTPLAGGLYNEQFF. The DNA of the CDR3 is TGTGCCAGCACCCCCCTCGCGGGAGGGCTTTACAATGAGCAGTTCTTC.

CDR3 coding DNA: TGCGCCAGCAGTCATCCCACCGTGATTGCAGGGACCACCGGGGAGCTGTTTTTT. The encoded protein is CASSHPTVIAGTTGELFF. The gene calls are TRBV5-1 and TRBJ2-2, with D perhaps assigned TRBD1 or TRBD2 (5 bases each). Per germline, CDR1 SGHRS and CDR2 YFSETQ. The V end lost 5 bases, the J end lost 4 bases, and 24 bases lay between the germline ends. The CDR3 runs to 18 residues.

The rearrangement links TRBV9 to TRBJ1-3; TRBD1 matches 7 bases. J lost 0 bases, V lost 4 bases, and 4 bases had no gene match. CDR3 length: 15 residues. CDR1 is SGDLS, CDR2 YYNGEE, per germline. CDR3 bases: TGTGCCAGCAGCAGACAGGGAGCCTCTGGAAACACCATATATTTT. It codes for CASSRQGASGNTIYF. The whole variable domain, filled in from reference TRBV9 and TRBJ1-3, reads DSGVTQTPKHLITATGQRVTLRCSPRSGDLSVYWYQQSLDQGLQFLIQYYNGEERAKGNILERFSAQQFPDLHSELNLSSLELGDSALYFCASSRQGASGNTIYFGEGSWLTVV.

This chain uses TRBV2 with TRBJ2-3; 9 bases fit TRBD1. The V and J ends lost 5 bases and 2 bases, in that order; junction bases with no gene match: 8. The CDR3 is 16 amino acids. Germline V gene data show CDR1 as SNHLY and CDR2 as FYNNEI. Here the CDR3 DNA reads TGTGCCAGCAGTTTTACCGGGACAGGGTTCACAGATACGCAGTATTTT. The encoded protein is CASSFTGTGFTDTQYF.

The chain employs TRBV11-2 and TRBJ2-7; D may match TRBD1 or TRBD2 (5 bases each). This CDR3 has 14 residues. CDR1 and CDR2 (germline): SGHAT, FQNNGV. V was cut by 0 bases and J by 1 base, with 7 bases left in between. CDR3 DNA sequence: TGTGCCAGCAGCTTAGACGGGGCATCCTACGAGCAGTACTTC. This sequence encodes CASSLDGASYEQYF.

The rearrangement joins TRBV9 to TRBJ1-1, with no clear D. Germline V gives CDR1 SGDLS, CDR2 YYNGEE. Trimming took 4 bases from V and 4 from J, leaving 14 bases between them. CDR3 length equals 14 residues. The CDR3, as DNA: TGTGCCAGCAGCCCCCCACGGACTGGCACTGAAGCTTTCTTT. As protein: CASSPPRTGTEAFF.

V and J are TRBV10-2 and TRBJ1-5; no clear D. From germline, CDR1 is WSHSY and CDR2 SAAADI. Trimming removed 2 bases at V and 0 bases at J, with 5 bases between. The CDR3 spans 14 residues. The CDR3 DNA is TGCGCCAGCAGTGAGACAAATAGCAATCAGCCCCAGCATTTT. Protein: CASSETNSNQPQHF.

The chain joins TRBV6-5 to TRBJ1-1; D remains unclear. The ends were cut back, 5 bases at V and 1 base at J, with 14 bases in the middle. CDR1 is MNHEY, CDR2 SVGAGI, per germline. This CDR3 spans 15 amino acids. CDR3 sequence reads: CASSPFGRGNTEAFF. In DNA, the CDR3 is TGTGCCAGCAGTCCCTTTGGGCGGGGGAACACTGAAGCTTTCTTT.

The chain recombines TRBV15 with TRBJ2-1; a possible D gene is TRBD2 (6 bases). Looked up from germline, CDR1 is LNHNV and CDR2 is YYDKDF (reference sequence). The CDR3 has 16 residues. The germline V and J ends were trimmed by 3 bases and 4 bases, with 16 bases remaining between them. This CDR3 reads CATSRVFAGNYNEQFF. The CDR3, as DNA: TGTGCCACCAGCAGGGTCTTTGCGGGGAATTACAATGAGCAGTTCTTC.

The chain links TRBV5-6 to TRBJ2-5; D perhaps matches TRBD1 (5 bases). Germline CDR1 and CDR2: SGHDT and YYEEEE. The CDR3 has 13 amino acids. V was shortened by 0 bases and J by 5 bases, with 8 bases between the two germline ends. CDR3 sequence reads: CASSLGRAETQYF. Here the CDR3 DNA reads TGTGCCAGCAGCTTGGGCAGGGCGGAGACCCAGTACTTC.

This clone occurred once. The genes are TRBV18 and TRBJ2-6; 7 nucleotides align to TRBD1. Unmatched junction bases numbered 9, after V lost 4 bases and J lost 6 bases. This CDR3 contains 16 residues. Germline values: CDR1 KGHSH, CDR2 LQKENI. This CDR3 reads CASSHNTGTAANVLTF. Here the CDR3 DNA reads TGTGCCAGCTCACACAACACCGGGACAGCGGCCAACGTCCTGACTTTC.

V and J are TRBV10-3 and TRBJ2-1, with 12 bases matching TRBD2. V lost 6 bases to trimming and J lost 3 bases; unmatched junction nucleotides: 3. Germline V gives CDR1 ENHRY, CDR2 SYGVKD. This CDR3 contains 15 residues. CDR3 residues: CAISLTSGSYNEQFF. As DNA, the CDR3 is TGTGCCATCAGCCTGACTAGCGGGAGCTACAATGAGCAGTTCTTC.

The chain joins TRBV28 to TRBJ2-7; D could derive from TRBD1 or TRBD2 (5 bases each). The CDR3 covers 15 residues. In germline, CDR1 is MDHEN, CDR2 SYDVKM. With 3 bases removed from V and 6 bases from J, the gap between germline ends came to 18 bases. As DNA, the CDR3 is TGTGCCAGCAGTTTTTGGCTCCAGGGTGGGGGCGAGCAGTACTTC. Its translation: CASSFWLQGGGEQYF. Variable domain in full (rest from reference TRBV28 and TRBJ2-7): DVKVTQSSRYLVKRTGEKVFLECVQDMDHENMFWYRQDPGLGLRLIYFSYDVKMKEKGDIPEGYSVSREKKERFSLILESASTNQTSMYLCASSFWLQGGGEQYFGPGTRLTVT.